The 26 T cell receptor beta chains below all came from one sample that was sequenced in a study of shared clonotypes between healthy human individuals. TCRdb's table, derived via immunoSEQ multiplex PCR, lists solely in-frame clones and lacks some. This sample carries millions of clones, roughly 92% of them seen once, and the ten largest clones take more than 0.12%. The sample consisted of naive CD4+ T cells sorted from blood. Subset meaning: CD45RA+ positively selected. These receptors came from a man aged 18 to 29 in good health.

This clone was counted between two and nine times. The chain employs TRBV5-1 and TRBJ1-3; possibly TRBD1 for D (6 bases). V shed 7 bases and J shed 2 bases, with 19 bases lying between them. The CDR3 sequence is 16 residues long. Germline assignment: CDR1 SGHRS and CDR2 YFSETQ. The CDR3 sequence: CASPPRGGQTGNTIYF. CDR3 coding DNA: TGCGCCAGCCCCCCTCGAGGGGGACAAACTGGAAACACCATATATTTT. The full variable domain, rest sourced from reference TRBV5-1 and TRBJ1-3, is KAGVTQTPRYLIKTRGQQVTLSCSPISGHRSVSWYQQTPGQGLQFLFEYFSETQRNKGNFPGRFSGRQFSNSRSEMNVSTLELGDSALYLCASPPRGGQTGNTIYFGEGSWLTVV.

The CDR3 region has the DNA TGTGCCAGCAGCCATACCCGCCTAGGACAGGGGAACAAAAATTCACCCCTCCACTTT. This encodes CASSHTRLGQGNKNSPLHF. The chain employs TRBV7-8 and TRBJ1-6, with TRBD1 matching 9 bases. The CDR3 covers 19 residues. Germline V gene sequence: CDR1 SGHVS, CDR2 FQNEAQ. V shed 5 bases, J shed 7 bases, and the junction held 18 bases outside the gene matches.

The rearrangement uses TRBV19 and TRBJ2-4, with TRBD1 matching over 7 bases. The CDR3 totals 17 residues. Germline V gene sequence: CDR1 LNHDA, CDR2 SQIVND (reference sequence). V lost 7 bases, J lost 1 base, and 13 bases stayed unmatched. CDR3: CASTDPDRVKAKNIQYF. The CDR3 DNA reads TGTGCCAGTACTGACCCCGACAGGGTAAAGGCCAAAAACATTCAGTACTTC. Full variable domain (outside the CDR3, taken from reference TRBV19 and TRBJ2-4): DGGITQSPKYLFRKEGQNVTLSCEQNLNHDAMYWYRQDPGQGLRLIYYSQIVNDFQKGDIAEGYSVSREKKESFPLTVTSAQKNPTAFYLCASTDPDRVKAKNIQYFGAGTRLSVL.

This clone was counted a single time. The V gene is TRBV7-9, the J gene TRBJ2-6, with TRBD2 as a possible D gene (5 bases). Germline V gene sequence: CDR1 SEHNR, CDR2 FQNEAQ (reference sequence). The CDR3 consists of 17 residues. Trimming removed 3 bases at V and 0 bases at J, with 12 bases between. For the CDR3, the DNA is TGTGCCAGCAGCTTCTCTTCCGGGGACTCTGGGGCCAACGTCCTGACTTTC. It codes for CASSFSSGDSGANVLTF.

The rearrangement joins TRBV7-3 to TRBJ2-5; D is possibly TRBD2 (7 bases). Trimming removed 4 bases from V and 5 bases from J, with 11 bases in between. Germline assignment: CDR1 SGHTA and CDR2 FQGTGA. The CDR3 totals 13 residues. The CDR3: CASSYGGAETQYF. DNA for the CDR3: TGTGCCAGCAGCTATGGGGGGGCGGAGACCCAGTACTTC.

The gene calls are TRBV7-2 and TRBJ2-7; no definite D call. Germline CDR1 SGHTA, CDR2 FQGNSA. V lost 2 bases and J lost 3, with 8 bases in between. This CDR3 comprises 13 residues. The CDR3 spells CASSLNWFYEQYF. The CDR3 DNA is TGTGCCAGCAGCTTAAATTGGTTCTACGAGCAGTACTTC. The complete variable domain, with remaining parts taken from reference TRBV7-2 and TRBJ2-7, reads GAGVSQSPSNKVTEKGKDVELRCDPISGHTALYWYRQSLGQGLEFLIYFQGNSAPDKSGLPSDRFSAERTGGSVSTLTIQRTQQEDSAVYLCASSLNWFYEQYFGPGTRLTVT.

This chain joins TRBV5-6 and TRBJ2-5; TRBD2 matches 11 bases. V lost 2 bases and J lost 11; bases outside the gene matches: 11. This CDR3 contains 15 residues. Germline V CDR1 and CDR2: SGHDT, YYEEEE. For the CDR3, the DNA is TGTGCCAGCAGCTTAGTAGCGGGAGGGGTTGGGGAGCAGTACTTC. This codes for CASSLVAGGVGEQYF.

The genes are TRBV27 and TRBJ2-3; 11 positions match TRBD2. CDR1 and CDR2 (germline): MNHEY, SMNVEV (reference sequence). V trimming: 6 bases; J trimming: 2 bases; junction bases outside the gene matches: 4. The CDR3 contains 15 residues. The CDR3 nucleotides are TGTGCCAGCAGCCTTAGCGGGGGGGCCACAGATACGCAGTATTTT. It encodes CASSLSGGATDTQYF.

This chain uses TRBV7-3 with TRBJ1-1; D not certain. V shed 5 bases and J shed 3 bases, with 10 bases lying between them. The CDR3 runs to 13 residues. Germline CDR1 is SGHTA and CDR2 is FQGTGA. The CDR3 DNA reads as TGTGCCAGCAGCCAGAATAGGGACACTGAAGCTTTCTTT. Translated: CASSQNRDTEAFF. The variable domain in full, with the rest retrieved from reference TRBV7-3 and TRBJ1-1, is GAGVSQTPSNKVTEKGKYVELRCDPISGHTALYWYRQSLGQGPEFLIYFQGTGAADDSGLPNDRFFAVRPEGSVSTLKIQRTERGDSAVYLCASSQNRDTEAFFGQGTRLTVV.

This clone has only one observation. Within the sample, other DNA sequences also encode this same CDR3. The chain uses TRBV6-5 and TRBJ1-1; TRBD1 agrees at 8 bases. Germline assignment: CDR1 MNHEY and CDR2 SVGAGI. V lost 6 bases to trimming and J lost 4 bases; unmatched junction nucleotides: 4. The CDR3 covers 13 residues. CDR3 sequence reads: CASRTGGGTEAFF. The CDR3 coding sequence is TGTGCCAGCAGAACAGGGGGGGGCACTGAAGCTTTCTTT.

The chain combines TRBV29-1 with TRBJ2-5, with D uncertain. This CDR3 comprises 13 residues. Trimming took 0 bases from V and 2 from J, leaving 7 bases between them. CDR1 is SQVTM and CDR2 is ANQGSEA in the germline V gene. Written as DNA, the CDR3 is TGCAGCGTTGAAGAGGGAAATCAAGAGACCCAGTACTTC. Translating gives CSVEEGNQETQYF. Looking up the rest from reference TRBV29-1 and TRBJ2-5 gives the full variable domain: SAVISQKPSRDICQRGTSLTIQCQVDSQVTMMFWYRQQPGQSLTLIATANQGSEATYESGFVIDKFPISRPNLTFSTLTVSNMSPEDSSIYLCSVEEGNQETQYFGPGTRLLVL.

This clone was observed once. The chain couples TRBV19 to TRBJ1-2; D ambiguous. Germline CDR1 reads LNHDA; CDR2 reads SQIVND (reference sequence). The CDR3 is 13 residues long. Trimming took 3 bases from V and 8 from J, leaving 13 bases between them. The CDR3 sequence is CASSIGYGGGYTF. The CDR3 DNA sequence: TGTGCCAGTAGTATCGGGTATGGTGGAGGCTACACCTTC.

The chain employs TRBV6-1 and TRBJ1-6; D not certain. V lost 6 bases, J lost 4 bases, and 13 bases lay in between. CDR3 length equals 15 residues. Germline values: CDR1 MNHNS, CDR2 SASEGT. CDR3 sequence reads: CASRRDSLYNSPLHF. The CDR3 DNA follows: TGTGCCAGCAGGAGGGATTCTCTTTATAATTCACCCCTCCACTTT.

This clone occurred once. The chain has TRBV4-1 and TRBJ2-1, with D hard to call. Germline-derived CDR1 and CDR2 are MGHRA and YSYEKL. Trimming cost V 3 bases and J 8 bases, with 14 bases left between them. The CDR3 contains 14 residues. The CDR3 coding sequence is TGCGCCAGCAGCCACGGCAGCCTGTCGGATGAGCAGTTCTTC. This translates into CASSHGSLSDEQFF.

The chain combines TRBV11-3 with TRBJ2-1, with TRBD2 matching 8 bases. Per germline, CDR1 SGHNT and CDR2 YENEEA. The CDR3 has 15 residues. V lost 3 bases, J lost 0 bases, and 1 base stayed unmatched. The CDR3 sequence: CASSFGTSSYNEQFF. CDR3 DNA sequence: TGTGCCAGCAGCTTCGGGACTAGCTCCTACAATGAGCAGTTCTTC. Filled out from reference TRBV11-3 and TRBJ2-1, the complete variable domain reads EAGVVQSPRYKIIEKKQPVAFWCNPISGHNTLYWYLQNLGQGPELLIRYENEEAVDDSQLPKDRFSAERLKGVDSTLKIQPAELGDSAVYLCASSFGTSSYNEQFFGPGTRLTVL.

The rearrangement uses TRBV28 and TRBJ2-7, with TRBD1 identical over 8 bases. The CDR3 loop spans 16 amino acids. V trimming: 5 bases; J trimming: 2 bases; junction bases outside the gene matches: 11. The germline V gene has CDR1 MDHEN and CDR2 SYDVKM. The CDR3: CASSAIGTGKTYEQYF. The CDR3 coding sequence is TGTGCCAGCAGTGCGATCGGGACAGGCAAAACCTACGAGCAGTACTTC.

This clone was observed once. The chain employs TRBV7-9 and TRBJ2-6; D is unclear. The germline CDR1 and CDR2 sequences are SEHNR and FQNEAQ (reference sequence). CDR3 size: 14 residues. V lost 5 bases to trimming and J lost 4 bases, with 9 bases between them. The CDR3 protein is CASSPRAGANVLTF. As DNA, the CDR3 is TGTGCCAGCAGCCCCCGTGCCGGGGCCAACGTCCTGACTTTC.

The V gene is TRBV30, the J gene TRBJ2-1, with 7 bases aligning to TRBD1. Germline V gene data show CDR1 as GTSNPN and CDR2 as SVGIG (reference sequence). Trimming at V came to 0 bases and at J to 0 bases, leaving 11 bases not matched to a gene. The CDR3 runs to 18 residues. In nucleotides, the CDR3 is TGTGCCTGGAGTGTAGGCCTGACAGGGACCAGCTCCTACAATGAGCAGTTCTTC. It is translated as CAWSVGLTGTSSYNEQFF.

CDR3 coding DNA: TGTGCCAGCAGGGCGGGACTAGGAGACACAGATACGCAGTATTTT. Translated: CASRAGLGDTDTQYF. This chain connects TRBV6-1 to TRBJ2-3, with 8 bases identical to TRBD2. The trim removed 6 bases at V and 2 bases at J, leaving 7 bases unmatched. From germline, CDR1 is MNHNS and CDR2 SASEGT. The CDR3 totals 15 residues.

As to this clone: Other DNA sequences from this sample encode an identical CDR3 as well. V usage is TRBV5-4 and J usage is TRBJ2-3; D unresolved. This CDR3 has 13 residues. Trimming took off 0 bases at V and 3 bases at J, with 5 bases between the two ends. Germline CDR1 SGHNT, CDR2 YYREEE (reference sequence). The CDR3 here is CASSLGTTDTQYF. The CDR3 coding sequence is TGTGCCAGCAGCTTGGGTACGACAGATACGCAGTATTTT.

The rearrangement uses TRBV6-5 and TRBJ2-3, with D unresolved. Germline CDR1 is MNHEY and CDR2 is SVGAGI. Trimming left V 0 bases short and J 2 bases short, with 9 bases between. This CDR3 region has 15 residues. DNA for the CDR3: TGTGCCAGCAGTTACTCCGGCCCAAACACAGATACGCAGTATTTT. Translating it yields CASSYSGPNTDTQYF.

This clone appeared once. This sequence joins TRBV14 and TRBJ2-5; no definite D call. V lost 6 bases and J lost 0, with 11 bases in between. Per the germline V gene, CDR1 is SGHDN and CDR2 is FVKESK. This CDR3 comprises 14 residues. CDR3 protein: CASSQRAYQETQYF. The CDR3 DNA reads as TGTGCCAGCAGTCAACGGGCGTACCAAGAGACCCAGTACTTC.

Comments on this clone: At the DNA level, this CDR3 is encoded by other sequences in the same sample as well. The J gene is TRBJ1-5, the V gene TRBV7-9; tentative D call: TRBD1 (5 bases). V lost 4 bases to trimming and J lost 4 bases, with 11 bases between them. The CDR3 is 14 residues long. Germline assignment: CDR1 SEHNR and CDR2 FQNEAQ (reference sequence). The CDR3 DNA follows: TGTGCCAGCAGCTCCTCGGGGGGAAATCAGCCCCAGCATTTT. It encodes CASSSSGGNQPQHF.

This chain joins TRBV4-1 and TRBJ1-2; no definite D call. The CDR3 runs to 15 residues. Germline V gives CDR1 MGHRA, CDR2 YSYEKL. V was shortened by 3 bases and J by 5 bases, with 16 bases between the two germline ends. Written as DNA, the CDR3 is TGCGCCAGCAGCCACCAAAACAGATCCTCTTATGGCTACACCTTC. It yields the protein CASSHQNRSSYGYTF.

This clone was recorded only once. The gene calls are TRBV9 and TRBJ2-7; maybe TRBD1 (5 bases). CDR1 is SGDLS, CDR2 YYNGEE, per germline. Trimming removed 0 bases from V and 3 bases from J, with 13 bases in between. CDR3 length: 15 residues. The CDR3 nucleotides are TGTGCCAGCAGCGTAGCTCAGGAGACAGTCTACGAGCAGTACTTC. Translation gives CASSVAQETVYEQYF. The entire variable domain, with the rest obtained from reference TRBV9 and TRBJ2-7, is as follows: DSGVTQTPKHLITATGQRVTLRCSPRSGDLSVYWYQQSLDQGLQFLIQYYNGEERAKGNILERFSAQQFPDLHSELNLSSLELGDSALYFCASSVAQETVYEQYFGPGTRLTVT.

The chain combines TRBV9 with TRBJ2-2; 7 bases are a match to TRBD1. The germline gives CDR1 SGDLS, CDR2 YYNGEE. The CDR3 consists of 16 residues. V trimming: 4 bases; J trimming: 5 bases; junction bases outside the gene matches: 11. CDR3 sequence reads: CASSLGQTGFTGELFF. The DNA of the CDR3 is TGTGCCAGCAGCCTGGGACAGACAGGTTTTACCGGGGAGCTGTTTTTT.